These T cell receptor beta chains were read from a single sample in a study of blood T cell repertoires in COVID-19. Some clones are missing from TCRdb's copy, which holds only in-frame ones; the method was immunoSEQ multiplex PCR. The data hold roughly 300,000 clones, with roughly 90% observed a single time. Sequencing was carried out using PBMCs or T cells enriched from blood (not recorded which). The receptors were gathered from a woman aged 30 to 39 who had recovered from COVID-19. CDR3s include the opening cysteine and the closing phenylalanine or tryptophan. D genes are given only for firm matches. Clone sizes are given selectively: once, few, many, or a class where the clone is expanded.

size: NA
V: TRBV30
D: TRBD1
J: TRBJ1-5
DNA: TGTGCCTGGAGCCTGACAGGGTTTGGCAATCAGCCCCAGCATTTT
CDR3: CAWSLTGFGNQPQHF

size: NA
V: TRBV20-1
D: NA
J: TRBJ2-5
DNA: TGCAGTGCCCTAAGCCCCGAGACCCAGTACTTC
CDR3: CSALSPETQYF

size: NA
V: TRBV30
D: NA
J: TRBJ1-1
DNA: TGTGCCTGGAGTGGGCAGGCGATGAACACTGAAGCTTTCTTT
CDR3: CAWSGQAMNTEAFF

size: once
V: TRBV4-1
D: NA
J: TRBJ2-5
DNA: TGCGCCAGCAGCCAAGAAACTCTAGCTAGGGAGACCCAGTACTTC
CDR3: CASSQETLARETQYF

size: NA
V: TRBV7-2
D: NA
J: TRBJ2-3
DNA: TGTGCCAGCAGCTTCGCCAGTAGCACAGATACGCAGTATTTT
CDR3: CASSFASSTDTQYF

size: NA
V: TRBV28
D: NA
J: TRBJ2-1
DNA: TGTGCCAGCAGTTTAGACAATTTTCGATACAATGAGCAGTTCTTC
CDR3: CASSLDNFRYNEQFF

size: NA
V: TRBV6-5
D: NA
J: TRBJ2-2
DNA: TGTGCCAGCAGTTTGGTTCCGGACACCGGGGAGCTGTTTTTT
CDR3: CASSLVPDTGELFF

size: NA
V: TRBV28
D: NA
J: TRBJ2-7
DNA: TGTGCCAGCAAGGACGGGGTTATCTCCTACGAGCAGTACTTC
CDR3: CASKDGVISYEQYF

size: once
V: TRBV3-1/TRBV3-2
D: TRBD1
J: TRBJ1-2
DNA: TGTGCCAGCAGCCAAGATTCCGGACAGGGGAGAGGAGGCTACACCTTC
CDR3: CASSQDSGQGRGGYTF

size: NA
V: TRBV5-4
D: NA
J: TRBJ1-1
DNA: TGTGCCAGCAGCCCTGATCTCCAGGGCATCACTGAAGCTTTCTTT
CDR3: CASSPDLQGITEAFF

size: NA
V: TRBV30
D: NA
J: TRBJ2-3
DNA: TGTGCCTGGAGGTCAGGGGCTAGCACAGATACGCAGTATTTT
CDR3: CAWRSGASTDTQYF

size: NA
V: TRBV28
D: TRBD2
J: TRBJ2-2
DNA: TGTGCCAGCACTCGCAGACTAGCGGGAGGCACCGGGGAGCTGTTTTTT
CDR3: CASTRRLAGGTGELFF

size: NA
V: TRBV9
D: TRBD2
J: TRBJ2-1
DNA: TGTGCCAGCAGCGTAGCTTCCGGGACTAACTACAATGAGCAGTTCTTC
CDR3: CASSVASGTNYNEQFF

size: NA
V: TRBV7-6
D: NA
J: TRBJ2-1
DNA: TGTGCCAGCAGCCCCACTAGCTACAATGAGCAGTTCTTC
CDR3: CASSPTSYNEQFF

size: NA
V: TRBV4-3
D: NA
J: TRBJ2-3
DNA: TGCGCCAGCAGCCCAACTACTCGACCAGATACGCAGTATTTT
CDR3: CASSPTTRPDTQYF

size: NA
V: TRBV20-1
D: NA
J: TRBJ2-7
DNA: TGCAGTGCTAGTTCGAGCTCCTACGAGCAGTACTTC
CDR3: CSASSSSYEQYF

size: NA
V: TRBV5-4
D: NA
J: TRBJ2-5
DNA: TGTGCCAGCAGCTTGGGGGGCGGGGAAGGGGAGACCCAGTACTTC
CDR3: CASSLGGGEGETQYF

size: NA
V: TRBV5-1
D: NA
J: TRBJ2-5
DNA: TGCGCCAGCAGCTTACGGGGGGCTACAGAGACCCAGTACTTC
CDR3: CASSLRGATETQYF

size: NA
V: TRBV19
D: TRBD2
J: TRBJ2-1
DNA: TGTGCCAGTAGTTCCTCGGCTAGCGGGAGTGGGAATGAGCAGTTCTTC
CDR3: CASSSSASGSGNEQFF

size: once
V: TRBV24-1
D: TRBD2
J: TRBJ2-2
DNA: TGTGCCACCACGGGAGGACCAAACACCGGGGAGCTGTTTTTT
CDR3: CATTGGPNTGELFF

size: NA
V: TRBV7-8
D: NA
J: TRBJ1-1
DNA: TGTGCCAGCAGCATAAATAACTTGAACACTGAAGCTTTCTTT
CDR3: CASSINNLNTEAFF

size: NA
V: TRBV19
D: TRBD1
J: TRBJ2-5
DNA: TGTGTTCTCAGGACAGGGGAGGTTAAGACCCAGTACTTC
CDR3: CVLRTGEVKTQYF

size: NA
V: TRBV2
D: TRBD1
J: TRBJ2-2
DNA: TGTGCCAGTCGTCCGAGGACAGGGAACACCGGGGAGCTGTTTTTT
CDR3: CASRPRTGNTGELFF

size: NA
V: TRBV29-1
D: NA
J: TRBJ2-3
DNA: TGCAGCGTTGAAGGACATGATACGCAGTATTTT
CDR3: CSVEGHDTQYF

size: NA
V: TRBV28
D: TRBD1
J: TRBJ1-4
DNA: TGTGCCAGCAGTTTAGGACAAGGGGGCATAGGTGAAAAACTGTTTTTT
CDR3: CASSLGQGGIGEKLFF

size: once
V: TRBV19
D: TRBD2
J: TRBJ2-3
DNA: TGTGCCAGTAGTATAGATGGGACTACCACAGATACGCAGTATTTT
CDR3: CASSIDGTTTDTQYF

size: NA
V: TRBV19
D: TRBD1
J: TRBJ1-2
DNA: TGTGCCAGTAGTATGGACAGGGCTGGCTACACCTTC
CDR3: CASSMDRAGYTF

size: NA
V: TRBV7-2
D: NA
J: TRBJ2-7
DNA: TGTGCCAGCAGCTACGACAGACGATACGAGCAGTACTTC
CDR3: CASSYDRRYEQYF

size: NA
V: TRBV19
D: TRBD1
J: TRBJ1-5
DNA: TGTGCCAGTAGTATAGTAGGGGGCGAACAGCCCCAGCATTTT
CDR3: CASSIVGGEQPQHF

size: NA
V: TRBV1
D: NA
J: TRBJ2-1
DNA: TGCACCAGCAGCCAGGCTCCGGGACTAGCGTGTCGATCCCCCTCCTACAATGAGCAGTTCTTC
CDR3: CTSSQAPGLACRSPSYNEQFF

size: NA
V: TRBV9
D: TRBD2
J: TRBJ2-3
DNA: TGTGCCAGCAGCGTAGGAGGGCTAGCGGGAGTTAATCAACCCACAGATACGCAGTATTTT
CDR3: CASSVGGLAGVNQPTDTQYF

size: few
V: TRBV10-3
D: NA
J: TRBJ2-5
DNA: TGTGCCACCCGCGGGGTGCAAGAGACCCAGTACTTC
CDR3: CATRGVQETQYF

size: NA
V: TRBV14
D: NA
J: TRBJ1-6
DNA: TGTGCCAGCAGCCAGGGGCGGAGGGAATCACCCCTCCACTTT
CDR3: CASSQGRRESPLHF

size: NA
V: TRBV9
D: TRBD2
J: TRBJ2-5
DNA: TGTGCCAGCAGCAGCCTAGCGGGAGGAAGAGAGACCCAGTACTTC
CDR3: CASSSLAGGRETQYF

size: NA
V: TRBV3-1/TRBV3-2
D: TRBD1
J: TRBJ2-7
DNA: TGTGCCAGCAGCTGGACAGGGGCCATTCAATACGAGCAGTACTTC
CDR3: CASSWTGAIQYEQYF

size: NA
V: TRBV18
D: TRBD1
J: TRBJ2-1
DNA: TGTGCCAGCTCACTAGCATTGGACAGGGGGCAGGACAATGAGCAGTTCTTC
CDR3: CASSLALDRGQDNEQFF

size: once
V: TRBV15
D: TRBD2
J: TRBJ2-7
DNA: TGTGCCACCAGCTCTAGCGGGGGGTACGAGCAGTACTTC
CDR3: CATSSSGGYEQYF

size: NA
V: TRBV5-1
D: NA
J: TRBJ2-4
DNA: TGCGCCAGCAGCTTGGCCTTAGCCAAAAACATTCAGTACTTC
CDR3: CASSLALAKNIQYF

size: once
V: TRBV5-1
D: TRBD2
J: TRBJ2-1
DNA: TGCGCCAGCAGCTTTGCGACTAGCGGGAGGGCCGGCAACAATGAGCAGTTCTTC
CDR3: CASSFATSGRAGNNEQFF

size: few
V: TRBV28
D: TRBD1
J: TRBJ1-1
DNA: TGTGCCAGCACCCCCCGGGACAGGGTAGCTGAAGCTTTCTTT
CDR3: CASTPRDRVAEAFF

size: once
V: TRBV29-1
D: NA
J: TRBJ1-2
DNA: TGCAGCATTGCCAGGGCCTCCAGTGGCTACACCTTC
CDR3: CSIARASSGYTF

size: NA
V: TRBV4-1
D: TRBD2
J: TRBJ2-5
DNA: TGCGCCAGCAGCCAAGAAACTAGCGGGTTTCAAGAGACCCAGTACTTC
CDR3: CASSQETSGFQETQYF

size: NA
V: TRBV4-1
D: NA
J: TRBJ1-1
DNA: TGCGCCAGCAGCCAAGACAGGGAAGTCACTGAAGCTTTCTTT
CDR3: CASSQDREVTEAFF

size: NA
V: TRBV6-6
D: NA
J: TRBJ2-1
DNA: TGTGCCAGTCACCCCTTGGGGCGAGACAATGAGCAGTTCTTC
CDR3: CASHPLGRDNEQFF

size: NA
V: TRBV28
D: TRBD2
J: TRBJ2-5
DNA: TGTGCCAGCAGGCTGACTAGCGGGAGTCCCTTTCAAGAGACCCAGTACTTC
CDR3: CASRLTSGSPFQETQYF

size: NA
V: TRBV28
D: TRBD2
J: TRBJ2-7
DNA: TGTGCCAGCAGTGGCGGACTTGAGCGGGGGGCAACCTACGAGCAGTACTTC
CDR3: CASSGGLERGATYEQYF

size: few
V: TRBV4-1
D: TRBD1
J: TRBJ1-5
DNA: TGCGCCAGCAGCCTAGGACAGGGTGAGATCAATCAGCCCCAGCATTTT
CDR3: CASSLGQGEINQPQHF

size: NA
V: TRBV9
D: TRBD1
J: TRBJ1-1
DNA: TGTGCCAGCGGCCCGGGACAGGGTTGGGCAGAAGCTTTCTTT
CDR3: CASGPGQGWAEAFF

size: NA
V: TRBV19
D: TRBD1
J: TRBJ2-1
DNA: TGTGCCAGTAGTATAGTAGGGACAGGGGACTACAATGAGCAGTTCTTC
CDR3: CASSIVGTGDYNEQFF

size: NA
V: TRBV29-1
D: TRBD1
J: TRBJ1-1
DNA: TGCAGCGAACACAGGGGGCCGGCCACTGAAGCTTTCTTT
CDR3: CSEHRGPATEAFF

size: NA
V: TRBV14
D: NA
J: TRBJ1-4
DNA: TGTGCCAGCAGCCAAGATCCCGCAGAATTGAGGAGTGAAAAACTGTTTTTT
CDR3: CASSQDPAELRSEKLFF

size: NA
V: TRBV18
D: NA
J: TRBJ2-3
DNA: TGTGCCAGCTCACCACCGGGCCAGACAGATACGCAGTATTTT
CDR3: CASSPPGQTDTQYF